What follows are 30 T cell receptor beta chains derived from one specimen sequenced in a study of regulatory T cells in long-lasting Graves disease (dated by TCRdb to the early 2020s). This specimen's time point label, per the study, means: newly diagnosed GD, antithyroid drugs for less than 3 months. For both TCR sequencing and RNA sequencing, RNA was extracted from PBMCs using TRIzol. Receptor amplification or capture employed multiplex PCR. These reads were obtained on an Illumina HiSeq 4000. CDR3 regions were amplified by Arm-PCR with iRepertoire HTBI primers to construct TCR beta libraries. TCRdb itself trimmed the public reads at Q25 with fastp, ran MiXCR and retained productive beta chains. Rows merge per CDR3 protein into single entries with the most common DNA and genes. A total of 350,000 to 500,000 distinct CDR3 sequences appear in this sample, 16% of them only once. The ten largest clonotypes hold about 23% of the sample.

The sample was also reused in another study, on T cells in Graves' hyperthyroidism and ophthalmopathy.

The source was peripheral blood mononuclear cells (PBMCs), collected at new diagnosis, from a patient treated with antithyroid drugs. These receptors were collected from a woman in her late teens or twenties with Graves disease. Donor details come from another sample of the same person, matched by shared clones.

This clonotype was picked up many times. The chain couples TRBV28 to TRBJ1-1, with 8 bases matching TRBD1. Germline-derived CDR1 and CDR2 are MDHEN and SYDVKM. The junction had 12 bases not matched to a gene; V was cut back by 4 bases and J by 8 bases. The CDR3 spans 15 residues. This chain's CDR3 is CASSSTTDRGIEAFF. The DNA of the CDR3 is TGTGCCAGCAGTTCAACCACCGACAGGGGAATCGAAGCTTTCTTT.

The sample holds many counts of this clonotype. The chain is built from TRBV2 and TRBJ2-5; 9 bases align to TRBD2. The V gene end was trimmed by 6 bases and the J gene end by 3 bases; junction bases not matched to a gene: 5. The CDR3 consists of 14 residues. From germline, CDR1 is SNHLY and CDR2 FYNNEI. The CDR3 coding sequence is TGTGCCAGCAGATGGACTAGCGCAGAAGAGACCCAGTACTTC. Translating gives CASRWTSAEETQYF. Full variable domain (outside the CDR3, taken from reference TRBV2 and TRBJ2-5): EPEVTQTPSHQVTQMGQEVILRCVPISNHLYFYWYRQILGQKVEFLVSFYNNEISEKSEIFDDQFSVERPDGSNFTLKIRSTKLEDSAMYFCASRWTSAEETQYFGPGTRLLVL.

This clonotype was observed at least ten times. The gene calls are TRBV24-1 and TRBJ1-1, with D possibly being TRBD1 (6 bases). Germline values: CDR1 KGHDR, CDR2 SFDVKD. The CDR3 sequence is 16 residues long. The V end was cut by 5 bases, the J end by 4 bases, with 19 bases between. The CDR3 region is CATSAGTPLGGTEAFF. The DNA for the CDR3 is TGTGCCACCAGTGCTGGGACACCTTTAGGAGGCACTGAAGCTTTCTTT.

This clonotype was detected many times. The genes are TRBV27 and TRBJ2-1, with 10 nucleotides matching TRBD1. Unmatched junction bases numbered 15, after V lost 6 bases and J lost 7 bases. The CDR3 is made up of 17 amino acids. Germline CDR1 is MNHEY and CDR2 is SMNVEV (reference sequence). The CDR3 sequence: CASSPVSGTGVGNEQFF. For the CDR3, the DNA is TGTGCCAGCAGCCCCGTCTCCGGGACAGGGGTGGGGAATGAGCAGTTCTTC.

In its sample, this clonotype was seen many times. This chain joins TRBV20-1 and TRBJ2-3, with 9 bases matching TRBD2. The germline gives CDR1 DFQATT, CDR2 SNEGSKA (reference sequence). The ends lost 5 bases at V and 4 bases at J; junction bases unmatched: 7. The CDR3 totals 14 residues. The CDR3 nucleotides read TGCAGTGCTGATAGCGGGAGAGGTCCAGATACGCAGTATTTT. Its translation: CSADSGRGPDTQYF.

The V gene is TRBV7-8, the J gene TRBJ1-4; tentatively, D is TRBD1 (6 bases). CDR1 is SGHVS, CDR2 FQNEAQ, per germline. The CDR3 contains 15 residues. Between the trimmed V and J ends, which lost 5 bases and 8 bases, there was a span of 18 bases. This CDR3 reads CASSAPGDTGEKLFF. DNA of the CDR3: TGTGCCAGCAGCGCGCCGGGAGACACAGGGGAAAAACTGTTTTTT. The full variable domain, rest sourced from reference TRBV7-8 and TRBJ1-4, is GAGVSQSPRYKVAKRGQDVALRCDPISGHVSLFWYQQALGQGPEFLTYFQNEAQLDKSGLPSDRFFAERPEGSVSTLKIQRTQQEDSAVYLCASSAPGDTGEKLFFGSGTQLSVL.

Ten or more counts support this clonotype. The chain carries TRBV11-3 and TRBJ2-1; TRBD2 agrees at 7 bases. V shed 3 bases and J 0 bases; nucleotides not matched to a gene: 11. The CDR3 covers 18 residues. CDR1 is SGHNT, CDR2 YENEEA, per germline. CDR3 sequence reads: CASSFSSSGTRSYNEQFF. The CDR3 DNA reads as TGTGCCAGCAGCTTCTCCTCCAGCGGGACCCGCTCCTACAATGAGCAGTTCTTC.

This clonotype was seen many times. This chain uses TRBV7-9 with TRBJ2-7, with D perhaps TRBD1 (7 bases). Trimming took off 1 base at V and 4 bases at J, with 17 bases between the two ends. The CDR3 runs 16 residues. The V gene's germline CDR1 is SEHNR and CDR2 FQNEAQ (reference sequence). In nucleotides, the CDR3 is TGTGCCAGCAGCTTAGTCGCGGCAGGGGGGAATTACGAGCAGTACTTC. Translation: CASSLVAAGGNYEQYF.

This clonotype was observed a few times. The chain employs TRBV6-1 and TRBJ2-7, with 12 bases fitting TRBD2. Trimming cost V 6 bases and J 5 bases; bases outside gene matches: 5. CDR3 size: 14 residues. CDR1 and CDR2 (germline): MNHNS, SASEGT. CDR3 amino acids: CASRTSGSLDEQYF. CDR3 nucleotide sequence: TGTGCCAGCAGGACTAGCGGGAGTCTTGACGAGCAGTACTTC.

This clonotype was detected once. This chain joins TRBV4-2 and TRBJ1-1; TRBD1 matches at 9 bases. Germline V gene lookup returns CDR1 LGHNA and CDR2 YNFKEQ. The V and J ends lost 11 bases and 4 bases, in that order; junction bases with no gene match: 5. The CDR3 runs 12 residues. The CDR3 reads CAARDRATEAFF. The CDR3 coding sequence is TGTGCCGCGAGGGACAGGGCCACTGAAGCTTTCTTT.

The chain recombines TRBV28 with TRBJ2-1, with 11 nucleotides matching TRBD2. J lost 6 bases, V lost 7 bases, and 8 bases had no gene match. Per the germline V gene, CDR1 is MDHEN and CDR2 is SYDVKM. CDR3 size: 15 residues. The CDR3 DNA is TGTGCCAGCACATTCGCGGGACTAGCGGTCAATGAGCAGTTCTTC. Protein product: CASTFAGLAVNEQFF.

The V gene is TRBV9, the J gene TRBJ2-1, with 8 bases lining up with TRBD2. The germline V gene has CDR1 SGDLS and CDR2 YYNGEE. V shed 4 bases, J shed 0 bases, and the junction held 3 bases outside the gene matches. CDR3 length: 15 residues. The CDR3 here is CASSPAGASYNEQFF. The CDR3 DNA follows: TGTGCCAGCAGCCCAGCGGGAGCCTCCTACAATGAGCAGTTCTTC.

This clonotype turned up a few times. The V gene is TRBV5-1, the J gene TRBJ2-1; the match to TRBD1 covers 10 bases. Germline values: CDR1 SGHRS, CDR2 YFSETQ. CDR3 length: 15 residues. With 6 bases clipped from V and 7 bases from J, the junction kept 10 bases outside the gene matches. For the CDR3, the DNA is TGCGCCAGCAAGTCGGGGACAGGGGTAGGGAATGAGCAGTTCTTC. This codes for CASKSGTGVGNEQFF.

This clonotype came up many times. V gene TRBV20-1 combines with J gene TRBJ2-2; possibly TRBD2 for D (6 bases). The germline gives CDR1 DFQATT, CDR2 SNEGSKA (reference sequence). The CDR3 runs 21 residues. V lost 0 bases and J 0 bases, leaving 26 bases between the germline ends. The CDR3, as DNA: TGCAGTGCTAGAGATCGGAGGGGACGAGGTGGGGAGTTAACGAACACCGGGGAGCTGTTTTTT. Translating gives CSARDRRGRGGELTNTGELFF.

This clonotype was found many times. The V and J genes are TRBV12-3 or TRBV12-4 and TRBJ2-1; 7 bases align to TRBD2. Trimming took 7 bases from V and 9 from J; bases not matched to a gene: 9. The CDR3 has 13 amino acids. The CDR3 protein is CASNLPPGGEQFF. In nucleotides, the CDR3 is TGTGCCAGCAATCTGCCCCCGGGAGGTGAGCAGTTCTTC.

This clonotype was counted ten times or more. Here the CDR3 DNA reads TGCGCCAGCAGCCCGGGACAGACTTACAATGAGCAGTTCTTC. Protein product: CASSPGQTYNEQFF. The chain couples TRBV5-1 to TRBJ2-1; 7 nucleotides align to TRBD1. V gave up 4 bases and J gave up 4 bases; unmatched junction bases: 5. In germline, CDR1 is SGHRS, CDR2 YFSETQ. CDR3 length equals 14 residues.

This clonotype was recorded a few times. The chain is built from TRBV27 and TRBJ2-1, with 7 bases matching TRBD1. Germline-derived CDR1 and CDR2 are MNHEY and SMNVEV (reference sequence). The CDR3 totals 16 residues. V gave up 3 bases and J gave up 0 bases; unmatched junction bases: 5. The CDR3, as DNA: TGTGCCAGCAGTTTCCTCGGACAGGCCTCCTACAATGAGCAGTTCTTC. It translates to CASSFLGQASYNEQFF.

For this clonotype: A much larger clone is a single base away; this may be a read error. The chain employs TRBV12-3 or TRBV12-4 and TRBJ1-4, with D maybe TRBD1 (5 bases). The CDR3 is 15 residues long. The V end lost 5 bases, the J end lost 7 bases, and 17 bases lay between the germline ends. The CDR3 sequence: CASSQGSARPEKLFF. The CDR3 DNA reads as TGTGCCAGCAGTCAGGGCAGTGCACGTCCTGAAAAACTGTTTTTT.

The rearrangement links TRBV9 to TRBJ2-7, with a weak D call TRBD1 (6 bases). The CDR3 is made up of 14 amino acids. Germline V gene lookup returns CDR1 SGDLS and CDR2 YYNGEE. V was cut by 4 bases and J by 2 bases, with 13 bases left in between. The CDR3 reads CASSPGQKTYEQYF. The CDR3 DNA sequence: TGTGCCAGCAGCCCAGGACAGAAAACCTACGAGCAGTACTTC.

The chain has TRBV9 and TRBJ2-1, with 10 bases fitting TRBD2. Per germline, CDR1 SGDLS and CDR2 YYNGEE. The V and J ends lost 0 bases and 6 bases, in that order; junction bases with no gene match: 6. There are 16 residues in the CDR3. In nucleotides, the CDR3 is TGTGCCAGCAGCGTAGGGGCTAGCGGGAGTTTCAATGAGCAGTTCTTC. Its translation: CASSVGASGSFNEQFF.

This clonotype has ten or more counts. This CDR3 reads CASSFWTRGAGELFF. CDR3 DNA sequence: TGTGCCAGCAGCTTTTGGACGCGTGGGGCCGGGGAGCTGTTTTTT. The chain joins TRBV7-2 to TRBJ2-2; D not certain. CDR1 and CDR2 from the germline V gene are SGHTA and FQGNSA. V lost 3 bases, J lost 6 bases, and 14 bases lay in between. The CDR3 has 15 amino acids.

This clonotype occurred many times. The chain couples TRBV29-1 to TRBJ1-1; 7 positions agree with TRBD1. This CDR3 region has 13 residues. With 8 bases clipped from V and 4 bases from J, the junction kept 10 bases outside the gene matches. Germline V gene data show CDR1 as SQVTM and CDR2 as ANQGSEA. CDR3 DNA sequence: TGCAGCTTTTCCTACAGGGGCGGCACTGAAGCTTTCTTT. Protein product: CSFSYRGGTEAFF.

This clonotype has only one observation. This clone may be a read error of a much larger clone one base away. The genes are TRBV6-2 or TRBV6-3 and TRBJ2-1; no clear D gene. Germline V lookup: CDR1 MNHEY, CDR2 SVGEGT. CDR3 size: 15 residues. This CDR3 is CASSEQWASYNEQLF. CDR3 DNA sequence: TGTGCCAGCAGTGAGCAGTGGGCCAGTTACAATGAGCAGCTCTTC.

V is TRBV7-9 and J is TRBJ2-1; TRBD2 aligns across 11 bases. Germline CDR1 is SEHNR and CDR2 is FQNEAQ (reference sequence). Germline trimming cut 5 bases from V and 3 bases from J; bases unmatched to any gene: 12. This CDR3 spans 18 amino acids. CDR3 sequence: CASSPGTSGSTFYNEQFF. For the CDR3, the DNA is TGTGCCAGCAGCCCCGGGACTAGCGGATCGACATTCTACAATGAGCAGTTCTTC.

In its sample, this clonotype was seen many times. This chain uses TRBV9 with TRBJ2-5; D is perhaps TRBD2 (6 bases). V shed 0 bases and J shed 1 base, with 10 bases lying between them. The CDR3 consists of 15 residues. In germline, CDR1 is SGDLS, CDR2 YYNGEE. Here the CDR3 reads CASSVDAGSQETQYF. For the CDR3, the DNA is TGTGCCAGCAGCGTAGATGCGGGGAGCCAAGAGACCCAGTACTTC. The entire variable domain, with the rest obtained from reference TRBV9 and TRBJ2-5, is as follows: DSGVTQTPKHLITATGQRVTLRCSPRSGDLSVYWYQQSLDQGLQFLIQYYNGEERAKGNILERFSAQQFPDLHSELNLSSLELGDSALYFCASSVDAGSQETQYFGPGTRLLVL.

The table lists this clonotype with many counts. The V call is TRBV5-1, the J call TRBJ2-7, with D perhaps TRBD1 (6 bases). The CDR3 is made up of 12 amino acids. V was clipped by 4 bases and J by 6 bases, with 11 bases between them. In germline, CDR1 is SGHRS, CDR2 YFSETQ. CDR3 nucleotide sequence: TGCGCCAGCAGCGGCAGGGGTGGCGAGCAGTACTTC. Its translation is CASSGRGGEQYF.

In the case of this clonotype: No conserved phenylalanine or tryptophan is present at the end of the CDR3, so a read error is the likely explanation. The chain links TRBV6-4 to TRBJ2-3; D is perhaps TRBD1 (5 bases). There are 14 residues in the CDR3. Trimming removed 5 bases at V and 2 bases at J, with 11 bases between. CDR1 MRHNA and CDR2 SNTAGT come from the germline V gene. The CDR3 DNA reads TGTGCCAGCAGTACAGGCCCTCCCACAGATACGCAGTATCTT. It translates to CASSTGPPTDTQYL.

This clonotype was recorded at least ten times. V gene TRBV27 combines with J gene TRBJ1-1, with D possibly matching TRBD1 (6 bases). Trimming left V 5 bases short and J 3 bases short, with 13 bases between. Germline V gene lookup returns CDR1 MNHEY and CDR2 SMNVEV (reference sequence). CDR3 size: 14 residues. CDR3 in amino acids: CASSLKRTDTEAFF. The CDR3 DNA sequence: TGTGCCAGCAGTCTAAAACGGACAGACACTGAAGCTTTCTTT.

The chain is built from TRBV5-4 and TRBJ1-2; D not certain. V was trimmed by 0 bases and J by 4 bases, leaving 16 bases between them. The CDR3 sequence is 16 residues long. Germline V lookup: CDR1 SGHNT, CDR2 YYREEE (reference sequence). The CDR3 loop is CASSLAGSFGIYGYTF. Here the CDR3 DNA reads TGTGCCAGCAGCTTGGCCGGGAGTTTCGGAATCTATGGCTACACCTTC.

This clonotype was seen many times. The rearrangement uses TRBV28 and TRBJ1-1, with D possibly matching TRBD1 (5 bases). V was clipped by 6 bases and J by 6 bases, with 26 bases between them. Germline V gene lookup returns CDR1 MDHEN and CDR2 SYDVKM. The CDR3 consists of 17 residues. CDR3 in amino acids: CASRPTSGRAGLAEAFF. Written as DNA, the CDR3 is TGTGCCAGCAGACCTACCTCGGGACGGGCAGGTTTGGCTGAAGCTTTCTTT.